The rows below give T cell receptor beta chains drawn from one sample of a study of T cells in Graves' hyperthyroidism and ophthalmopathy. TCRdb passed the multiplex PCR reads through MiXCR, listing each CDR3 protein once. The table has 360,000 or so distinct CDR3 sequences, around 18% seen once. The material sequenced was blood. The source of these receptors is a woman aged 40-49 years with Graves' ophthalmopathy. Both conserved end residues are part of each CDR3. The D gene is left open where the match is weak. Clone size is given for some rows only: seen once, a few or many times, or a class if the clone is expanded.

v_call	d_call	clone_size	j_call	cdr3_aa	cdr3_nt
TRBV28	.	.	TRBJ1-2	CASSRAGADYGYTF	TGTGCCAGCAGCCGCGCAGGGGCGGACTATGGCTACACCTTC
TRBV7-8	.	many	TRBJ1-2	CASSQGLSYGYTF	TGTGCCAGCAGCCAGGGGCTTAGCTATGGCTACACCTTC
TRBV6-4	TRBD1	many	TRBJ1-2	CASRFTGDPNYGYTF	TGTGCCAGCAGATTTACAGGGGACCCTAACTATGGCTACACCTTC
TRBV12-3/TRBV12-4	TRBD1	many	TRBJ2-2	CASRRRQGGTGELFF	TGTGCCAGCAGACGTCGACAGGGCGGCACCGGGGAGCTGTTTTTT
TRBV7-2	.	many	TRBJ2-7	CASSPDFAAYEQYF	TGTGCCAGCAGCCCGGACTTTGCGGCCTACGAGCAGTACTTC
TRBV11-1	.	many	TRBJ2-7	CASSPTGTRGYEQYF	TGTGCCAGCAGCCCAACGGGAACGAGGGGGTACGAGCAGTACTTC
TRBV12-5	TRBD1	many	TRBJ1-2	CASGLGQGVHYGYTF	TGTGCTAGTGGTCTAGGACAGGGGGTTCACTATGGCTACACCTTC
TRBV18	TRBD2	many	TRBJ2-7	CASSSQTSGISPYEQYF	TGTGCCAGCTCATCCCAGACTAGCGGGATATCTCCCTACGAGCAGTACTTC
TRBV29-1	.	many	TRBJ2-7	CSVDTGHTYEQYF	TGCAGCGTTGATACAGGTCACACCTACGAGCAGTACTTC
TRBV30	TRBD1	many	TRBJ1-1	CAWKPGQLNTEAFF	TGTGCCTGGAAACCGGGACAGCTGAACACTGAAGCTTTCTTT
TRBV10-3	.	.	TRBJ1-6	CAISEPGGGDSPLHF	TGTGCCATCAGTGAGCCGGGGGGGGGCGATTCACCCCTCCACTTT
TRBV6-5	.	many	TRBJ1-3	CASSYSAGGNTIYF	TGTGCCAGCAGTTACTCGGCGGGGGGAAACACCATATATTTT
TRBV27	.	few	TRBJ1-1	CASSPLRVRATEAFF	TGTGCCAGCAGTCCCCTCCGGGTCAGGGCCACTGAAGCTTTCTTT
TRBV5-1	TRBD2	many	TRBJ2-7	CASSATAGRSYEQYF	TGCGCCAGCAGCGCCACAGCGGGACGCTCCTACGAGCAGTACTTC
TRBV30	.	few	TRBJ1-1	CAWSVSATVNTEAFF	TGTGCCTGGAGTGTATCCGCGACAGTTAACACTGAAGCTTTCTTT
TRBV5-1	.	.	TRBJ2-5	CASKVGGGPQETQYF	TGCGCCTCCAAGGTCGGCGGGGGCCCTCAAGAGACCCAGTACTTC
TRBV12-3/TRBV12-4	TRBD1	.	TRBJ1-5	CASSPGQGAGQPQHF	TGTGCCAGCAGTCCCGGACAGGGGGCCGGACAGCCCCAGCATTTT
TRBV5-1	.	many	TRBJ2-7	CASSTRPDSSSYEQYF	TGCGCCAGCAGCACCCGACCGGACTCTTCCTCCTACGAGCAGTACTTC
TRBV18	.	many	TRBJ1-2	CASSPPASYGYTF	TGTGCCAGCTCACCACCGGCTAGCTATGGCTACACCTTC
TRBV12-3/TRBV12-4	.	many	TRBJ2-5	CASSLGAPGRHQGQETQYF	TGTGCCAGCAGTTTAGGGGCCCCCGGGCGCCACCAGGGCCAAGAGACCCAGTACTTC
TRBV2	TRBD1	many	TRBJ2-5	CASSVSRGRRETQYF	TGTGCCAGCAGTGTGTCCAGGGGGCGGAGAGAGACCCAGTACTTC
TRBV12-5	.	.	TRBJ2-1	CASGLGEQFF	TGTGCTAGTGGTTTGGGTGAGCAGTTCTTC
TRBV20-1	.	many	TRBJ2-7	CSARRGGSSYEQYF	TGCAGTGCTCGGAGAGGAGGAAGCTCCTACGAGCAGTACTTC
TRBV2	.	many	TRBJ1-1	CASSEAPEATRTEAFF	TGTGCCAGCAGTGAAGCACCCGAGGCGACAAGGACTGAAGCTTTCTTT
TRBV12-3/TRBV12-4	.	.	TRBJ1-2	CASSNGFGYTF	TGTGCCAGCAGCAACGGGTTTGGCTACACCTTC
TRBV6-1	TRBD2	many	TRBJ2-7	CASSVASGAYEQYF	TGTGCCAGCAGTGTTGCTAGCGGAGCCTACGAGCAGTACTTC
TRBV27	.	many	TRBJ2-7	CASSLSGGRIYEQYF	TGTGCCAGCAGTTTATCGGGGGGGCGGATTTACGAGCAGTACTTC
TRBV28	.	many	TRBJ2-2	CASSPPQTNTGELFF	TGTGCCAGCAGTCCCCCGCAGACGAACACCGGGGAGCTGTTTTTT
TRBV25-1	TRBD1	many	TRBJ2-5	CASSTGVETQYF	TGTGCCAGCAGCACAGGGGTGGAGACCCAGTACTTC
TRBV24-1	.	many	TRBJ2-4	CATSDFPADIQYF	TGTGCCACCAGTGATTTCCCAGCGGACATTCAGTACTTC
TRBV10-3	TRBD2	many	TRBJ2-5	CATQAGEGEETQYF	TGTGCCACGCAAGCGGGAGAGGGGGAAGAGACCCAGTACTTC
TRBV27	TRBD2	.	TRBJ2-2	CASRPTSGATGELFF	TGTGCCAGCAGACCAACTAGCGGGGCCACCGGGGAGCTGTTTTTT
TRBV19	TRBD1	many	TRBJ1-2	CASSTYRGSGYGYTF	TGTGCCAGTAGTACCTACAGGGGTAGTGGCTATGGCTACACCTTC
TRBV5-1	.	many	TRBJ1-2	CATWAAGGYGYTF	TGCGCCACCTGGGCAGCCGGTGGCTATGGCTACACCTTC
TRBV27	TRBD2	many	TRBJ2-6	CASSVSGRAFESSF	TGTGCCAGCAGTGTCAGCGGGAGGGCCTTCGAATCTTCTTTC
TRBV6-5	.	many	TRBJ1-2	CASSYLRGGDYGYTF	TGTGCCAGCAGTTACCTCAGGGGAGGCGACTATGGCTACACCTTC
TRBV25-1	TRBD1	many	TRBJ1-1	CASSEPILDRGGSGTEAFF	TGTGCCAGCAGCGAGCCCATACTGGACAGGGGAGGGTCGGGCACTGAAGCTTTCTTT
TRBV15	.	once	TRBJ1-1	CATSRERGLGTEAFF	TGTGCCACCAGCAGAGAGAGGGGCTTGGGGACTGAAGCTTTCTTT
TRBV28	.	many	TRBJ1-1	CASSPFLDENTEAFF	TGTGCCAGCAGTCCTTTTTTAGATGAGAACACTGAAGCTTTCTTT
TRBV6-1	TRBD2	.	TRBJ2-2	CASRKGTSGRDTGELFF	TGTGCCAGCAGGAAAGGGACTAGCGGGAGGGACACCGGGGAGCTGTTTTTT
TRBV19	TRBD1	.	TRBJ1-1	CASSILGQGENTEAFF	TGTGCCAGTAGTATTTTGGGACAGGGGGAGAACACTGAAGCTTTCTTT
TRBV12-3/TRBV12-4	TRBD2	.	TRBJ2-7	CASSPTVGGLAGSEQYF	TGTGCCAGCAGTCCCACGGTTGGGGGACTAGCGGGAAGCGAGCAGTACTTC
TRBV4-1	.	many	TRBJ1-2	CASSQLGDNYGYTF	TGCGCCAGCAGCCAGTTGGGTGATAACTATGGCTACACCTTC
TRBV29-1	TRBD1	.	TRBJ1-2	CSVRDRGSLGYTF	TGCAGCGTTCGGGACAGGGGGAGTTTGGGCTACACCTTC
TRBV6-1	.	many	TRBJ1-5	CASPTLRVGSQPQHF	TGTGCCAGCCCTACCTTGAGGGTGGGGAGTCAGCCCCAGCATTTT
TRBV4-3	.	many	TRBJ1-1	CASRPSTGLNTEAFF	TGCGCCAGCAGACCAAGTACAGGACTGAACACTGAAGCTTTCTTT
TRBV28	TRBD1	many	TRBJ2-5	CASSTYRGHQTRETQYF	TGTGCCAGCAGCACCTACAGGGGCCACCAAACCAGGGAGACCCAGTACTTC
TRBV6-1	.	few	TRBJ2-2	CASSSSWGTGELFF	TGTGCCAGCAGCTCTAGTTGGGGCACCGGGGAGCTGTTTTTT
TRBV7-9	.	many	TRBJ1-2	CASSSSMGTNYGYTF	TGTGCCAGCAGCTCCTCGATGGGGACTAACTATGGCTACACCTTC